Given below is one T cell receptor (beta chain) in context. The data derive from a study of CDR3 diversity in severe acne. The CDR3 consists of 12 residues. Germline CDR1 reads SQVTM; CDR2 reads ANQGSEA. V gave up 5 bases and J gave up 8 bases, with 12 bases separating them. TCRdb reprocessed the PCR reads via MiXCR and lists one record per CDR3 protein. Of more than 85,000 distinct CDR3 sequences in the sample, around 54% were seen once. This sequence joins TRBV29-1 and TRBJ2-2; no definite D call. This TCR came from a male donor with severe acne vulgaris. The material sequenced was blood. CDR3 residues: CSVLSSPGELFF. CDR3 DNA sequence: TGCAGCGTTTTAAGTTCACCGGGGGAGCTGTTTTTT.